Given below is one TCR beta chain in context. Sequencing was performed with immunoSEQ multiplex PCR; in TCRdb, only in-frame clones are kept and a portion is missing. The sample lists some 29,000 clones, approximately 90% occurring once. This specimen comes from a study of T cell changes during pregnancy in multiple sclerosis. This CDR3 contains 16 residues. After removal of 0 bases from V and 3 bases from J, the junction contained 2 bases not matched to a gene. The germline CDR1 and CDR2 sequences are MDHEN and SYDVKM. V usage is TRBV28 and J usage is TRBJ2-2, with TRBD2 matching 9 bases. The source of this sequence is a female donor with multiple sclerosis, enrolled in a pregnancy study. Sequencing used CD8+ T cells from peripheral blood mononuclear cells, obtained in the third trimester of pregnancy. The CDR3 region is CASSLWAGGDTGELFF. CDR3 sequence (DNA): TGTGCCAGCAGTTTATGGGCGGGAGGGGACACCGGGGAGCTGTTTTTT.